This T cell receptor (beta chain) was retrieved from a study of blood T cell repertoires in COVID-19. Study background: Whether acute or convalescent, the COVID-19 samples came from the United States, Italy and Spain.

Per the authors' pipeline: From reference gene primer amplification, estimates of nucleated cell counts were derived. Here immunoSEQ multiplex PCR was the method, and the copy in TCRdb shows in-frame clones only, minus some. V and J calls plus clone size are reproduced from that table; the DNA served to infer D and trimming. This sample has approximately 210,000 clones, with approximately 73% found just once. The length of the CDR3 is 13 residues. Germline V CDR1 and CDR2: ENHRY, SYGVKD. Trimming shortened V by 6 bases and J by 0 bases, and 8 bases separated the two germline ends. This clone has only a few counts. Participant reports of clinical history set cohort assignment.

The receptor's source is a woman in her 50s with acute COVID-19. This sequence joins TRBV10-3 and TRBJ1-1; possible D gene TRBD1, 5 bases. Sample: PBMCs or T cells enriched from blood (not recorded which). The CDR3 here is CAISGHLNTEAFF. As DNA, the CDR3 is TGTGCCATCAGCGGACATTTGAACACTGAAGCTTTCTTT.